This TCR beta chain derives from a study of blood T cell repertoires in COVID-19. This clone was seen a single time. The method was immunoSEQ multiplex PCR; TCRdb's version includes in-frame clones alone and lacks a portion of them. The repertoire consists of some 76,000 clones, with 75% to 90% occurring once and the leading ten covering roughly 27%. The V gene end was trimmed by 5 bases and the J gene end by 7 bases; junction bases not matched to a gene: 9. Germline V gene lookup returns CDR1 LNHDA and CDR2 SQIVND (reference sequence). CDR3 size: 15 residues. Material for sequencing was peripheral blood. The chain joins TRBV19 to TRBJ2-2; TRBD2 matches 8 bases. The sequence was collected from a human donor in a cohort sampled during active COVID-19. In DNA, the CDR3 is TGTGCCAGTAGTCAAAATAGCGGGGAGGGCGGGGAGCTGTTTTTT. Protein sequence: CASSQNSGEGGELFF. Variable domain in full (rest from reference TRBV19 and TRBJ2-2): DGGITQSPKYLFRKEGQNVTLSCEQNLNHDAMYWYRQDPGQGLRLIYYSQIVNDFQKGDIAEGYSVSREKKESFPLTVTSAQKNPTAFYLCASSQNSGEGGELFFGEGSRLTVL.